Listed below are T cell receptor beta chains from one sample, sequenced in a study of blood T cells in healthy people across ages. TCRdb reprocessed the 5' RACE reads via MiXCR and lists one record per CDR3 protein. The sample yields hundreds of thousands of distinct CDR3 sequences, more than 20% seen once. Input material: blood. The receptors were gathered from a man between 65 and 79 years old in good health. The CDR3 runs from the conserved cysteine through the conserved F or W. A D gene is named only where the DNA matches it firmly. Size values are once, few and many counts, or a class for expanded clones, and some rows have none.

>NA|TRBV28|TRBJ1-5|NA
CASSSRQENQPQHF
TGTGCCAGCAGTTCCAGACAGGAGAATCAGCCCCAGCATTTT
>NA|TRBV18|TRBJ2-1|NA
CASSPFQGETRGREREQFF
TGTGCCAGCTCACCATTCCAGGGGGAGACCCGCGGGCGGGAGCGTGAGCAGTTCTTC
>TRBD2|TRBV4-2|TRBJ2-7|few
CASSQGVAGLSSYEQYF
TGTGCCAGCAGCCAGGGTGTAGCGGGTCTAAGCTCCTACGAGCAGTACTTC
>NA|TRBV29-1|TRBJ2-1|few
CSVDGYSYNEQFF
TGCAGCGTTGACGGGTACTCCTACAATGAGCAGTTCTTC
>NA|TRBV20-1|TRBJ2-7|NA
CSAGRGKSPYEQYF
TGCAGTGCTGGGCGGGGTAAATCCCCCTACGAGCAGTACTTC
>TRBD2|TRBV20-1|TRBJ2-7|NA
CSARSPGLAGGSYEQYF
TGCAGTGCTAGATCGCCGGGACTAGCGGGGGGCTCCTACGAGCAGTACTTC
>NA|TRBV4-1|TRBJ2-3|NA
CASSQVKGVGSRSTDTQYF
TGCGCCAGCAGCCAAGTTAAAGGGGTTGGCAGTCGAAGCACAGATACGCAGTATTTT
>NA|TRBV9|TRBJ2-1|few
CASSVGPLERVGNEQFF
TGTGCCAGCAGCGTAGGTCCCTTGGAGCGGGTGGGCAATGAGCAGTTCTTC
>NA|TRBV20-1|TRBJ2-3|few
CSARETGDWVRRTDTQYF
TGCAGTGCTAGAGAAACGGGAGATTGGGTGAGACGCACAGATACGCAGTATTTT
>NA|TRBV7-3|TRBJ2-7|NA
CASSLSGTDEQYF
TGTGCCAGCAGCTTAAGCGGGACGGACGAGCAGTACTTC
>TRBD2|TRBV27|TRBJ2-7|NA
CASRGLAVPYEQYF
TGTGCCAGCAGGGGACTAGCGGTACCCTACGAGCAGTACTTC
>NA|TRBV6-1|TRBJ1-2|few
CASGGTDYGYTF
TGTGCCAGCGGAGGGACGGACTATGGCTACACCTTC
>NA|TRBV3-1|TRBJ2-7|few
CASNSRGTGSEQYF
TGTGCCAGCAACTCGCGGGGGACAGGTTCCGAGCAGTACTTC